The clone carrying this T cell receptor beta chain was observed a few times. At the DNA level, this CDR3 is encoded by other sequences in the same sample as well. The entry originates in a study of beta chain features in type 1 diabetes. Isolated RNA was reverse transcribed in full, so expressed TCRB transcripts were sequenced. TCRdb's copy holds only in-frame clones and misses some; the assay was immunoSEQ multiplex PCR. The repertoire holds roughly 380,000 clones, with 20% as singletons. The V gene lost 0 bases and the J gene lost 5 bases, with 8 bases spanning the gap. Per germline, CDR1 SGDLS and CDR2 YYNGEE. This CDR3 region has 13 residues.

V gene TRBV9 combines with J gene TRBJ1-1; no definite D call. Sequencing was carried out using naive CD4+ T cells from blood. This sequence was found in a woman between 18 and 30 years old in good health. The CDR3 DNA reads as TGTGCCAGCAGCGTAGGCCGAGGGACTGAAGCTTTCTTT. Translation gives CASSVGRGTEAFF. Full variable domain (missing parts from reference TRBV9 and TRBJ1-1): DSGVTQTPKHLITATGQRVTLRCSPRSGDLSVYWYQQSLDQGLQFLIQYYNGEERAKGNILERFSAQQFPDLHSELNLSSLELGDSALYFCASSVGRGTEAFFGQGTRLTVV.